A single T cell receptor beta chain is shown here with its context. Its specificity is unknown. This entry comes from a study of T cell repertoires in ileal Crohn's disease. Background on the study: About half received postoperative treatment, about ten with thiopurines and around 18 anti-TNF. Broader study findings: Clonal expansions were more frequent in active smokers than non-smokers at surgery. High-frequency clones were more common in sorted CD8 than CD4 cells.

The V gene end was trimmed by 3 bases and the J gene end by 7 bases; junction bases not matched to a gene: 7. In germline, CDR1 is SGHDN, CDR2 FVKESK. The CDR3 is made up of 15 amino acids. TCRB immunosequencing input was roughly 530 nanograms of biopsy DNA per sample. Sequencing used immunoSEQ multiplex PCR; TCRdb keeps in-frame clones, though not all of them. The sample includes about 14,000 clones, about 82% of them seen just once. This receptor was identified in an adult with Crohn's disease. What was sequenced was ileal tissue. This rearrangement joins TRBV14 to TRBJ1-4; the match to TRBD1 covers 8 bases. The CDR3 DNA reads TGTGCCAGCAGCCACCCGACAGGGGATGCTGAAAAACTGTTTTTT. Its translation is CASSHPTGDAEKLFF. Drawing the rest from reference TRBV14 and TRBJ1-4, the complete variable domain is EAGVTQFPSHSVIEKGQTVTLRCDPISGHDNLYWYRRVMGKEIKFLLHFVKESKQDESGMPNNRFLAERTGGTYSTLKVQPAELEDSGVYFCASSHPTGDAEKLFFGSGTQLSVL.